A selection of T cell receptor beta chains follows, all from one sample in a study of T cells in Graves' hyperthyroidism and ophthalmopathy. TCRdb analysed the multiplex PCR reads with MiXCR anew, one entry per CDR3 protein. The repertoire includes a few hundred thousand distinct CDR3 sequences, 40% to 50% of them detected once, and approximately 44% sits in the top ten. Sequencing was done on a sample of peripheral blood or thyroid tissue (not recorded which). The receptor set was obtained from an adult woman with Graves' disease, either hyperthyroidism or ophthalmopathy (not recorded which). CDR3s include the opening cysteine and the closing phenylalanine or tryptophan. Each record gives: clone size, J gene, D gene, V gene, CDR3 protein, CDR3 DNA. The D gene is left open where the match is weak. Clone size is not always given. Where it is, it says once, few, many or a class for expanded clones.

many,TRBJ1-5,NA,TRBV27,CASSPLNQPQHF,TGTGCCAGCAGTCCATTGAATCAGCCCCAGCATTTT
few,TRBJ1-6,NA,TRBV28,CASSFLDRRASPLHF,TGTGCCAGCAGTTTCCTCGACAGGAGGGCTTCACCCCTCCACTTT
NA,TRBJ1-6,NA,TRBV20-1,CSAGGWGLGSPLHF,TGCAGTGCTGGAGGTTGGGGTCTGGGTTCACCCCTCCACTTT
many,TRBJ2-7,TRBD2,TRBV2,CASRLTGTSGNEQYF,TGTGCCAGCAGGCTGACCGGGACTAGCGGGAACGAGCAGTACTTC
many,TRBJ2-7,NA,TRBV2,CASKVGGTYEQYF,TGTGCCAGCAAAGTCGGGGGTACCTACGAGCAGTACTTC
NA,TRBJ1-6,NA,TRBV20-1,CSAREPGYNSPLHF,TGCAGTGCTAGAGAACCAGGGTACAATTCACCCCTCCACTTT
NA,TRBJ2-6,TRBD1,TRBV29-1,CSASGTDSSGANVLTF,TGCAGCGCATCCGGGACAGACTCTTCTGGGGCCAACGTCCTGACTTTC
NA,TRBJ1-2,TRBD1,TRBV4-1,CASSKSGQATDGYTF,TGCGCCAGCAGCAAATCGGGACAGGCCACTGATGGCTACACTTTC
NA,TRBJ1-2,NA,TRBV6-1,CASSEAPPSIYGYTF,TGTGCCAGCAGTGAAGCTCCGCCGAGCATCTATGGCTACACCTTC
few,TRBJ2-5,NA,TRBV2,CASSKNQETQYF,TGTGCCAGCAGTAAGAACCAAGAGACCCAGTACTTC
NA,TRBJ2-7,NA,TRBV19,CASSSGTAYEQYF,TGTGCCAGTAGTTCCGGGACTGCTTACGAGCAGTACTTC
many,TRBJ1-2,NA,TRBV6-4,CASSDSPQGNGYTF,TGTGCCAGCAGTGACTCTCCACAGGGAAATGGCTACACCTTC
NA,TRBJ1-2,NA,TRBV20-1,CSAREGGELYGYTF,TGCAGTGCTAGAGAGGGGGGGGAACTCTATGGCTACACCTTC
many,TRBJ1-4,TRBD1,TRBV16,CASSQSRGTAEKLFF,TGTGCCAGCAGCCAATCTAGGGGGACAGCCGAAAAACTGTTTTTT
few,TRBJ2-7,TRBD2,TRBV10-2,CASSEGLVGEQYF,TGCGCCAGCAGTGAGGGACTAGTCGGCGAGCAGTACTTC
many,TRBJ1-5,NA,TRBV20-1,CSAKGQFNQPQHF,TGCAGTGCAAAAGGACAGTTTAATCAGCCCCAGCATTTT
few,TRBJ2-7,NA,TRBV7-9,CASSPPQKSSYEQYF,TGTGCCAGCTCCCCCCCTCAGAAAAGCTCCTACGAGCAGTACTTC
few,TRBJ1-1,NA,TRBV20-1,CSARARLF,TGCAGTGCTAGGGCCCGTCTCTTT
NA,TRBJ1-4,NA,TRBV20-1,CSANGAGEKLFF,TGCAGTGCTAACGGAGCGGGAGAAAAACTGTTTTTT
NA,TRBJ2-5,TRBD2,TRBV29-1,CSVDPPNQRGVLVTQYF,TGCAGCGTTGATCCCCCAAACCAGCGGGGGGTTCTAGTGACCCAGTACTTC
NA,TRBJ1-5,TRBD1,TRBV19,CASSTGTASNQPQHF,TGTGCCAGTAGCACCGGGACAGCGAGCAATCAGCCCCAGCATTTT
NA,TRBJ1-1,NA,TRBV19,CASSITGLTEAFF,TGTGCCAGTAGCATAACCGGGTTGACTGAAGCTTTCTTT
NA,TRBJ2-5,NA,TRBV7-9,CASSSLGSGETQYF,TGTGCCAGCAGCTCCCTGGGTAGCGGTGAGACCCAGTACTTC
few,TRBJ2-5,NA,TRBV20-1,CSAVFGAQETQYF,TGCAGTGCTGTGTTTGGGGCGCAAGAGACCCAGTACTTC
few,TRBJ2-7,NA,TRBV10-3,CAISESWGNEQYF,TGTGCCATCAGTGAGTCATGGGGAAACGAGCAGTACTTC
once,TRBJ2-7,NA,TRBV7-2,CASTRSGSHEQYF,TGTGCCAGCACCCGGTCAGGTTCCCACGAGCAGTACTTC
few,TRBJ2-2,TRBD2,TRBV5-4,CASSSGLAGADGELFF,TGTGCCAGCAGCTCCGGACTAGCGGGAGCGGACGGGGAGCTGTTTTTT
NA,TRBJ2-6,TRBD1,TRBV10-3,CAISGLGQGAGANVLTF,TGTGCCATCAGTGGCCTGGGACAGGGAGCTGGGGCCAACGTCCTGACTTTC
NA,TRBJ1-4,NA,TRBV20-1,CSVRGRVKLFF,TGCAGTGTAAGGGGCAGAGTAAAACTGTTTTTT
many,TRBJ1-5,NA,TRBV19,CASSPSTAWAGNQPQHF,TGTGCCAGTAGTCCTTCGACAGCCTGGGCGGGAAATCAGCCCCAGCATTTT
many,TRBJ1-2,NA,TRBV2,CASTIRVGTYGYTF,TGTGCCAGCACGATAAGGGTTGGGACTTATGGCTACACCTTC
NA,TRBJ2-5,TRBD1,TRBV7-9,CASRGLGQEQETQYF,TGCGCCAGCCGCGGGTTGGGACAGGAGCAAGAGACCCAGTACTTC
NA,TRBJ1-3,NA,TRBV30,CAWSVQGGNTIYF,TGTGCCTGGAGCGTCCAGGGCGGCAACACCATATATTTT
NA,TRBJ1-5,NA,TRBV2,CAGSPDTSNQPRHF,TGTGCCGGCAGTCCCGACACAAGCAATCAGCCCCGGCATTTT
NA,TRBJ1-4,NA,TRBV7-9,CASSPVEGREKLFF,TGTGCCAGCAGCCCCGTGGAGGGTCGGGAAAAACTGTTTTTT
NA,TRBJ2-2,NA,TRBV6-1,CASTPYTDTGELFF,TGTGCCAGCACTCCATACACGGACACCGGGGAGCTGTTTTTT
many,TRBJ2-2,NA,TRBV4-2,CASSQDRSVNTGELFF,TGTGCCAGCAGCCAAGATCGATCTGTGAACACCGGGGAGCTGTTTTTT
few,TRBJ1-1,TRBD1,TRBV3-1,CASSQTGDGSEAFF,TGTGCCAGCAGCCAAACAGGGGATGGGTCTGAAGCTTTCTTT
NA,TRBJ2-2,TRBD1,TRBV7-9,CASSSRTGRPGELFF,TGTGCCAGCAGCAGCAGGACAGGGAGGCCCGGGGAGCTGTTTTTT
few,TRBJ2-5,NA,TRBV7-2,CASSLVGTGVETQYF,TGTGCCAGCAGCTTAGTGGGGACGGGTGTAGAGACCCAGTACTTC
NA,TRBJ1-5,NA,TRBV29-1,CSVTSGQSSNQPQHF,TGCAGCGTGACGTCGGGCCAGTCAAGCAATCAGCCCCAGCATTTT
NA,TRBJ2-5,NA,TRBV20-1,CSAREGAVETQYF,TGCAGTGCTAGAGAGGGGGCGGTGGAGACCCAGTACTTC
NA,TRBJ2-5,NA,TRBV5-1,CASSLSGVQETQHF,TGCGCCAGCAGCTTATCAGGTGTCCAAGAGACCCAGCACTTC
NA,TRBJ2-7,NA,TRBV7-9,CASSSWRSTDTQYF,TGTGCCAGCAGCTCGTGGAGAAGCACAGATACGCAGTACTTC
many,TRBJ1-4,NA,TRBV7-2,CASSPRSANEKLFF,TGTGCCAGCAGCCCTCGGTCAGCTAATGAAAAACTGTTTTTT
NA,TRBJ1-6,TRBD1,TRBV7-9,CASSLAQGQGVSTLHF,TGTGCCAGCAGCTTAGCCCAGGGACAGGGTGTCTCCACCCTCCACTTT
many,TRBJ1-5,NA,TRBV12-3/TRBV12-4,CASSLQGTGQPQHF,TGTGCCAGCAGCTTACAGGGAACGGGGCAGCCCCAGCATTTT
NA,TRBJ1-3,NA,TRBV29-1,CSVAIRGVSGNTIYF,TGCAGCGTTGCTATTAGGGGGGTCTCTGGAAACACCATATATTTT